A single sample is the source of the 15 T cell receptor beta chains below, sequenced in a study of technical replicates of blood from a few donors. Clones were sequenced by immunoSEQ multiplex PCR, and TCRdb holds only the in-frame ones, with some missing. The sample has around 83,000 clones, about 94% seen once. The sequenced sample consisted of T cells isolated from PBMCs. The receptor set was obtained from a human donor in good health.

This clone has only one observation. This chain links TRBV9 with TRBJ2-3; D is perhaps TRBD1 (6 bases). From germline, CDR1 is SGDLS and CDR2 YYNGEE. Between the trimmed V and J ends, which lost 0 bases and 5 bases, there was a span of 13 bases. This CDR3 contains 15 residues. The CDR3 DNA follows: TGTGCCAGCAGCGTAGAGGGGGAAGGGAGAGATACGCAGTATTTT. Translated: CASSVEGEGRDTQYF.

This clone appeared a single time. The V gene is TRBV7-3, the J gene TRBJ2-2, with D tentatively TRBD2 (5 bases). Trimming removed 2 bases from V and 5 bases from J, with 15 bases in between. The CDR3 covers 16 residues. The V gene's germline CDR1 is SGHTA and CDR2 FQGTGA. For the CDR3, the DNA is TGTGCCAGCAGCTTATATTACGGGGTAGAAACCGGGGAGCTGTTTTTT. Translation: CASSLYYGVETGELFF.

The chain joins TRBV7-3 to TRBJ1-1; 7 bases match TRBD1. CDR3 length: 17 residues. Germline CDR1 and CDR2: SGHTA and FQGTGA. V dropped 0 bases and J dropped 0; count of bases not matched to a gene: 7. Here the CDR3 DNA reads TGTGCCAGCAGCTTAACTGGAGGACAGGCCGTGAACACTGAAGCTTTCTTT. Translated: CASSLTGGQAVNTEAFF.

This chain connects TRBV6-1 to TRBJ1-1; 7 bases agree with TRBD1. Germline loops: CDR1 MNHNS, CDR2 SASEGT. With 6 bases clipped from V and 6 bases from J, the junction kept 4 bases outside the gene matches. The CDR3 runs to 12 residues. The DNA of the CDR3 is TGTGCCAGCAGGGACAGGTGGTCTGAAGCTTTCTTT. This encodes CASRDRWSEAFF.

The chain links TRBV7-2 to TRBJ1-1; D not resolved. The CDR3 contains 14 residues. CDR1 is SGHTA and CDR2 is FQGNSA in the germline V gene. Trimming shortened V by 4 bases and J by 5 bases, and 14 bases separated the two germline ends. This CDR3 is CASSSLRVRTEAFF. Here the CDR3 DNA reads TGTGCCAGCAGCTCACTCCGGGTTCGGACTGAAGCTTTCTTT.

This clone was found once. V usage is TRBV29-1 and J usage is TRBJ2-3; TRBD2 aligns across 7 bases. Germline lookup yields CDR1 SQVTM and CDR2 ANQGSEA. CDR3 length equals 15 residues. Trimming removed 4 bases from V and 2 bases from J; junction bases left unmatched: 9. The CDR3 coding sequence is TGCAGCGTTGGAGGGCTAGCGGAACACACAGATACGCAGTATTTT. Translated: CSVGGLAEHTDTQYF.

The genes are TRBV10-3 and TRBJ1-5; maybe TRBD1 (6 bases). The V end lost 5 bases, the J end lost 4 bases, and 12 bases lay between the germline ends. CDR3 length equals 14 residues. Germline lookup yields CDR1 ENHRY and CDR2 SYGVKD. CDR3 sequence reads: CAISQGLINQPQHF. In DNA form, the CDR3 reads TGTGCCATCAGTCAGGGGCTCATTAATCAGCCCCAGCATTTT.

This rearrangement joins TRBV28 to TRBJ1-2, with 8 nucleotides matching TRBD1. The CDR3 contains 12 residues. Germline V gene lookup returns CDR1 MDHEN and CDR2 SYDVKM. After removal of 7 bases from V and 10 bases from J, the junction contained 8 bases not matched to a gene. CDR3 nucleotides: TGTGCCAGCACCCTAGGACAGGGCCACTACACCTTC. Translation gives CASTLGQGHYTF.

The rearrangement joins TRBV9 to TRBJ2-3; 8 bases map to TRBD2. Unmatched junction bases numbered 4, after V lost 0 bases and J lost 4 bases. This CDR3 region has 15 residues. Germline values: CDR1 SGDLS, CDR2 YYNGEE. CDR3 DNA: TGTGCCAGCAGCGTAGGGAGCGGGAGCCCAGATACGCAGTATTTT. As protein: CASSVGSGSPDTQYF. The variable domain in full, completed from reference TRBV9 and TRBJ2-3, reads DSGVTQTPKHLITATGQRVTLRCSPRSGDLSVYWYQQSLDQGLQFLIQYYNGEERAKGNILERFSAQQFPDLHSELNLSSLELGDSALYFCASSVGSGSPDTQYFGPGTRLTVL.

This chain uses TRBV6-1 with TRBJ1-4, with D maybe TRBD1 (6 bases). V lost 4 bases, J lost 8 bases, and 11 bases lay in between. The germline V gene encodes CDR1 MNHNS and CDR2 SASEGT. The CDR3 has 13 residues. The CDR3 loop reads CASSGRTAEKLFF. CDR3 in DNA: TGTGCCAGCAGTGGCCGGACAGCCGAAAAACTGTTTTTT.

The chain joins TRBV6-5 to TRBJ2-5; TRBD2 agrees at 9 bases. Germline V CDR1 and CDR2: MNHEY, SVGAGI. The CDR3 spans 14 residues. Unmatched junction bases numbered 1, after V lost 5 bases and J lost 0 bases. The CDR3 here is CASSVAGDQETQYF. CDR3 DNA: TGTGCCAGCAGTGTAGCGGGAGACCAAGAGACCCAGTACTTC.

V gene TRBV6-5 combines with J gene TRBJ1-2; D unresolved. CDR3 length equals 13 residues. V lost 2 bases and J 8 bases, leaving 12 bases between the germline ends. The germline gives CDR1 MNHEY, CDR2 SVGAGI. CDR3 amino acids: CASSYGPARGYTF. Written as DNA, the CDR3 is TGTGCCAGCAGTTACGGCCCTGCGAGGGGCTACACCTTC.

The V and J genes are TRBV9 and TRBJ1-5; D uncertain. V lost 5 bases to trimming and J lost 5 bases, with 14 bases between them. In germline, CDR1 is SGDLS, CDR2 YYNGEE. This CDR3 is 14 amino acids long. The CDR3 spells CASSVDADYQPQHF. Written as DNA, the CDR3 is TGTGCCAGCAGTGTCGACGCGGACTATCAGCCCCAGCATTTT.

The V and J genes are TRBV10-3 and TRBJ2-7, with D possibly being TRBD2 (5 bases). The germline V gene has CDR1 ENHRY and CDR2 SYGVKD. The CDR3 covers 12 residues. Trimming removed 2 bases at V and 3 bases at J, with 5 bases between. Here the CDR3 DNA reads TGTGCCATCAGTGAGGGGAGCTACGAGCAGTACTTC. Translating it yields CAISEGSYEQYF.

The V call is TRBV14, the J call TRBJ2-7, with 8 bases that match TRBD1. This CDR3 spans 15 amino acids. CDR1 and CDR2 (germline): SGHDN, FVKESK. Germline trimming cut 4 bases from V and 7 bases from J; bases unmatched to any gene: 12. DNA of the CDR3: TGTGCCAGCAGCCGGAGACAGGGGCTTTCGGAAGAGCAGTACTTC. This encodes CASSRRQGLSEEQYF.